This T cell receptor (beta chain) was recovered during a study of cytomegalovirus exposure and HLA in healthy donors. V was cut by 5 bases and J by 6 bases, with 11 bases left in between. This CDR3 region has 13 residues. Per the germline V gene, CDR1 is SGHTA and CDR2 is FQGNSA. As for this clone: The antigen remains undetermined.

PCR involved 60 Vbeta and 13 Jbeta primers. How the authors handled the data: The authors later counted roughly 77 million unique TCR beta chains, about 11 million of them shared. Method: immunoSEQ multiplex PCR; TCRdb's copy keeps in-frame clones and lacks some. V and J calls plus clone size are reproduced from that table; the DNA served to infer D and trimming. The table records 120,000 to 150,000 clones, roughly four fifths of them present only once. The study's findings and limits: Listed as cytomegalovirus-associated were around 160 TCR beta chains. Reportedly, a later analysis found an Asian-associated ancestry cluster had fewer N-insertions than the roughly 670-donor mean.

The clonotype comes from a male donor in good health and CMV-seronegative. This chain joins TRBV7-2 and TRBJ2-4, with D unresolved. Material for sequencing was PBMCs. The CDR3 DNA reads TGTGCCAGCAGCCCCGCCCCAGTAAACATTCAGTACTTC. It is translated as CASSPAPVNIQYF. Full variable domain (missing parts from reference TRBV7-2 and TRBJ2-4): GAGVSQSPSNKVTEKGKDVELRCDPISGHTALYWYRQSLGQGLEFLIYFQGNSAPDKSGLPSDRFSAERTGGSVSTLTIQRTQQEDSAVYLCASSPAPVNIQYFGAGTRLSVL.